This T cell receptor (beta chain) stems from a study of patients and donors after allogeneic stem cell transplantation. Many counts were recorded for this clonotype. Trimming cost V 7 bases and J 7 bases; bases outside gene matches: 9. The CDR3 runs 14 residues. Germline assignment: CDR1 MNHEY and CDR2 SVGEGT. In TCRdb, the RT-PCR reads were re-called with MiXCR into one record per CDR3 protein. The sample records roughly 30,000 distinct CDR3 sequences, approximately 6.3% being singletons. The chain combines TRBV6-2 or TRBV6-3 with TRBJ1-2; 10 bases are shared with TRBD1. The sequenced material came from blood, either unsorted or a sorted T cell fraction (not recorded which). This sequence originates from a human donor who was either an allogeneic HSCT recipient or a stem cell or donor lymphocyte infusion donor (not recorded which). It is not recorded whose cells these are; they may come from a transplant donor. The CDR3 region has the DNA TGTGCCAGCACTCCGGGACAGGGGTTTCGTGGCTACACCTTC. It translates to CASTPGQGFRGYTF.